This paragraph reports one TCR beta chain. The sample is drawn from a study of control samples from healthy donors and cancer patients. The V gene's germline CDR1 is ENHRY and CDR2 SYGVKD. The CDR3 sequence is 14 residues long. Between the trimmed V and J ends, which lost 0 bases and 0 bases, there was a span of 5 bases. Here immunoSEQ multiplex PCR was the method, and the copy in TCRdb shows in-frame clones only, minus some. The data show about 50,000 clones, less than 95% seen once. This TCR came from a man younger than 40 in good health. The chain links TRBV10-3 to TRBJ1-2; maybe TRBD1 (5 bases). Sequencing input: blood. CDR3 loop: CAISESGANYGYTF. The CDR3 nucleotides read TGTGCCATCAGTGAGTCAGGGGCTAACTATGGCTACACCTTC.